The 6 T cell receptor beta chains presented below share a single source sample, sequenced in a study of shared clonotypes between healthy human individuals. Libraries were prepared by immunoSEQ multiplex PCR; TCRdb keeps only in-frame clonotypes and omits some of them. The data hold a few million clones, with around 95% observed a single time. CD45RO negativity and positive selection for CCR7 defined naive CD8 cells, a population that excluded terminally differentiated effector memory CD45RA+ cells. The sample consisted of naive CD8+ T cells from PBMCs. The receptors were sampled from a young man in good health. Some clones in this sample may be carry-over from other donors' samples.

This clone was observed once. Within the sample, other DNA sequences also encode this same CDR3. CDR3 sequence (DNA): TGTGCCAGCAGTTACTCGATCAGGGAAAGCCGCTATGGCTACACCTTC. Translated, it gives CASSYSIRESRYGYTF. The V and J genes are TRBV6-5 and TRBJ1-2; a possible D gene is TRBD1 (5 bases). Germline CDR1 is MNHEY and CDR2 is SVGAGI. V lost 0 bases, J lost 4 bases, and 15 bases lay in between. The CDR3 runs 16 residues.

The chain joins TRBV9 to TRBJ2-1, with 11 bases identical to TRBD1. V lost 2 bases to trimming and J lost 1 base; unmatched junction nucleotides: 11. The CDR3 has 19 residues. Per germline, CDR1 SGDLS and CDR2 YYNGEE. CDR3 DNA: TGTGCCAGCAGCGTCGGACAGGGGGCGAGCGGGAGGTCCTACAATGAGCAGTTCTTC. This codes for CASSVGQGASGRSYNEQFF.

This chain connects TRBV29-1 to TRBJ2-6; D might be TRBD1 or TRBD2, each matching 6 bases. The V gene lost 0 bases and the J gene lost 2 bases, with 11 bases spanning the gap. Germline CDR1 SQVTM, CDR2 ANQGSEA. This CDR3 spans 16 amino acids. The CDR3 region is CSVEDWGAPGANVLTF. In DNA, the CDR3 is TGCAGCGTTGAAGACTGGGGGGCCCCTGGGGCCAACGTCCTGACTTTC.

The chain joins TRBV5-8 to TRBJ2-7; the D is unclear. The CDR3 length is 14 residues. Germline values: CDR1 SGHTS, CDR2 YDEGEE. V was trimmed by 4 bases and J by 6 bases, leaving 17 bases between them. This chain's CDR3 is CASSPLPSLTEQYF. As DNA, the CDR3 is TGTGCCAGCAGCCCCTTACCATCACTTACCGAGCAGTACTTC.

This chain connects TRBV19 to TRBJ2-1; D is possibly TRBD1 (5 bases). The CDR3 has 14 amino acids. V lost 3 bases, J lost 6 bases, and 12 bases lay in between. In germline, CDR1 is LNHDA, CDR2 SQIVND (reference sequence). The CDR3 sequence: CASSIRDSFNEQFF. CDR3 nucleotides: TGTGCCAGTAGTATCAGGGATTCGTTCAATGAGCAGTTCTTC.

This clone was detected once. V and J are TRBV7-8 and TRBJ2-5; 11 bases map to TRBD2. The ends lost 5 bases at V and 0 bases at J; junction bases unmatched: 11. Germline V CDR1 and CDR2: SGHVS, FQNEAQ. The CDR3 has 18 amino acids. The CDR3, as DNA: TGTGCCAGCAGCCGCCTGGGACTAGCGGAAGGCTACCAAGAGACCCAGTACTTC. Translating gives CASSRLGLAEGYQETQYF.